These T cell receptor beta chains were read from a single sample in a study of regulatory T cells in long-lasting Graves disease. TCRdb re-called the multiplex PCR reads through MiXCR, storing one row per CDR3 protein. The profile shows around 250,000 distinct CDR3 sequences, around 20% of them singletons. Specimen: peripheral blood mononuclear cells (PBMCs), collected at new diagnosis, from a patient treated with antithyroid drugs. These receptors were obtained from a female donor with Graves disease. CDR3s include the opening cysteine and the closing phenylalanine or tryptophan. Fields, in order: V gene, CDR3 protein.

TRBV20-1,CSVLGDSYQPQHF
TRBV12-3/TRBV12-4,CATSPDGGILYEQYF
TRBV28,CASSLRRGNYGYTF
TRBV7-2,CASSAGGVTAKNIQYF
TRBV2,CASSARRDLYGYTF
TRBV7-2,CASSLMGRLYGYTF
TRBV24-1,CATSDSAIVQETQYF
TRBV10-2,CASLEFAYNEQFF
TRBV15,CATSRDSGGGELFF
TRBV24-1,CATSDLSGRPFF
TRBV6-2/TRBV6-3,CASSGTTGVGETQYF
TRBV6-2/TRBV6-3,CASSKPGLGVRDEQFF
TRBV5-4,CASSWAVSRQTTSPLHF
TRBV5-5,CASSLKNIGYGYTF
TRBV20-1,CSASETGARQPQHF
TRBV11-1,CASSLTLQETQYF
TRBV6-5,CASSYGTGQGSQHF
TRBV6-1,CASDGGAGEQFF
TRBV9,CASSVEGTAYEQYF
TRBV5-1,CASSLKGGGWDEQFF
TRBV7-3,CASSLTGGTDTQYF